Below are 26 T cell receptor beta chains sequenced from a single sample in a study of shared clonotypes between healthy human individuals. Positively selected for CCR7, the CD45RO-negative cells used as naive CD8 cells excluded terminally differentiated effector memory CD45RA+ cells. The assay was immunoSEQ multiplex PCR, and TCRdb's table has in-frame clones only and misses some. The table shows about 1.9 million clones, with about 93% occurring only once. The specimen sequenced was naive CD8+ T cells from PBMCs. Every receptor here comes from a young man in good health. Some clones in this sample may be carry-over from other donors' samples.

The chain links TRBV11-2 to TRBJ1-5, with 9 bases fitting TRBD1. V lost 1 base to trimming and J lost 4 bases; unmatched junction nucleotides: 5. The CDR3 totals 16 residues. CDR1 and CDR2 (germline): SGHAT, FQNNGV. The DNA for the CDR3 is TGTGCCAGCAGCTTAGGGACAGGGGCCCTGAATCAGCCCCAGCATTTT. It is translated as CASSLGTGALNQPQHF.

This clone appeared a single time. Other DNA sequences in the sample encode the same CDR3. The V and J genes are TRBV18 and TRBJ2-2, with D perhaps TRBD1 or TRBD2 (5 bases each). This CDR3 is 15 amino acids long. V dropped 2 bases and J dropped 1 base, with 8 bases sitting between them. CDR1 and CDR2 (germline): KGHSH, LQKENI. CDR3: CASSPGGLNTGELFF. CDR3 sequence (DNA): TGTGCCAGCTCACCAGGGGGTCTGAACACCGGGGAGCTGTTTTTT.

As concerns this clone: Different DNA sequences within this sample yield the same CDR3. V gene TRBV19 combines with J gene TRBJ2-7, with no clear D. The V and J ends lost 4 bases and 3 bases respectively, with 4 bases between them. CDR3 length equals 11 residues. Germline V lookup: CDR1 LNHDA, CDR2 SQIVND (reference sequence). The CDR3 here is CASSSGYEQYF. The CDR3 DNA reads TGTGCCAGTAGTAGCGGCTACGAGCAGTACTTC.

Written as DNA, the CDR3 is TGTGCCAGCAGTCTTAGCGGGACCAACGAGCAGTACTTC. Translating it yields CASSLSGTNEQYF. V and J are TRBV27 and TRBJ2-7; 8 bases align to TRBD2. Unmatched junction bases numbered 5, after V lost 5 bases and J lost 5 bases. Germline CDR1 and CDR2: MNHEY and SMNVEV (reference sequence). This CDR3 contains 13 residues.

CDR3 amino acids: CASSLDFQTGEYYTQYF. The CDR3 nucleotides read TGTGCCAGCAGCTTAGATTTCCAGACAGGGGAGTACTATACGCAGTATTTT. The chain combines TRBV11-2 with TRBJ2-3; 8 bases fit TRBD1. The germline gives CDR1 SGHAT, CDR2 FQNNGV. The CDR3 extends over 17 amino acids. Trimming cost V 0 bases and J 7 bases; bases outside gene matches: 12.

This rearrangement joins TRBV7-8 to TRBJ2-4; D may match TRBD1 or TRBD2 (5 bases each). V shed 1 base and J shed 7 bases, with 11 bases lying between them. Germline CDR1 and CDR2: SGHVS and FQNEAQ. This CDR3 region has 14 residues. This CDR3 is CASSLEWGGNIQYF. The CDR3 nucleotides read TGTGCCAGCAGCTTAGAATGGGGCGGGAACATTCAGTACTTC.

The V gene is TRBV5-1, the J gene TRBJ2-1; unclear D gene. This CDR3 is 15 amino acids long. The germline V gene encodes CDR1 SGHRS and CDR2 YFSETQ. Trimming shortened V by 0 bases and J by 0 bases, and 7 bases separated the two germline ends. CDR3 amino acids: CASSLGSSSYNEQFF. The CDR3 DNA follows: TGCGCCAGCAGCTTGGGGAGCAGCTCCTACAATGAGCAGTTCTTC.

This sequence joins TRBV9 and TRBJ2-4; D is perhaps TRBD2 (5 bases). The CDR3 has 15 residues. Germline CDR1 and CDR2: SGDLS and YYNGEE. V shed 7 bases and J shed 8 bases, with 22 bases lying between them. This CDR3 reads CASSLYGNNIDIQYF. The CDR3 coding sequence is TGTGCCAGCTCCCTGTACGGGAATAATATCGACATTCAGTACTTC.

The chain is built from TRBV27 and TRBJ2-7; D possibly corresponds to TRBD1 (6 bases). The CDR3 length is 14 residues. Trimming took off 3 bases at V and 5 bases at J, with 14 bases between the two ends. The V gene's germline CDR1 is MNHEY and CDR2 SMNVEV (reference sequence). Here the CDR3 reads CASSFMGAGNEQYF. CDR3 DNA: TGTGCCAGCAGTTTTATGGGGGCTGGGAACGAGCAGTACTTC.

The chain joins TRBV6-6 to TRBJ2-7; 8 bases are shared with TRBD2. The CDR3 runs 15 residues. V lost 0 bases, J lost 2 bases, and 3 bases stayed unmatched. Germline loops: CDR1 MNHNY, CDR2 SVGAGI (reference sequence). CDR3 sequence (DNA): TGTGCCAGCAGTTACTCGGTAGCGGGGACCTACGAGCAGTACTTC. The encoded protein is CASSYSVAGTYEQYF.

The rearrangement joins TRBV15 to TRBJ2-7, with a weak D call TRBD1 (5 bases). The V and J ends lost 4 bases and 0 bases respectively, with 10 bases between them. The length of the CDR3 is 14 residues. Germline CDR1 is LNHNV and CDR2 is YYDKDF (reference sequence). The CDR3 region has the DNA TGTGCCACCAGCAACACAGGTTCCTCCTACGAGCAGTACTTC. This translates into CATSNTGSSYEQYF.

This clone was counted once. V usage is TRBV4-3 and J usage is TRBJ2-1; 10 bases map to TRBD2. The J segment lost 6 bases and the V segment lost 1 base, leaving 6 bases of the junction unmatched. The CDR3 runs 16 residues. Germline V gene sequence: CDR1 LGHNA, CDR2 YSLEER. The CDR3 sequence: CASSQGSGRAVNEQFF. CDR3 sequence (DNA): TGCGCCAGCAGCCAAGGAAGCGGGAGGGCCGTCAATGAGCAGTTCTTC.

This clone was counted only a few times. The rearrangement uses TRBV7-9 and TRBJ1-1; D uncertain. From germline, CDR1 is SEHNR and CDR2 FQNEAQ (reference sequence). Trimming removed 4 bases at V and 11 bases at J, with 17 bases between. CDR3 length equals 13 residues. CDR3 nucleotide sequence: TGTGCCAGCAGCTCCACTCCTTCACTCGAGGCTTTCTTT. It codes for CASSSTPSLEAFF. The full variable domain, with the rest looked up from reference TRBV7-9 and TRBJ1-1, is DTGVSQNPRHKITKRGQNVTFRCDPISEHNRLYWYRQTLGQGPEFLTYFQNEAQLEKSRLLSDRFSAERPKGSFSTLEIQRTEQGDSAMYLCASSSTPSLEAFFGQGTRLTVV.

The chain recombines TRBV5-6 with TRBJ2-5; D tentatively reads TRBD1 or TRBD2 (5 bases each). V gave up 1 base and J gave up 4 bases, with 11 bases separating them. Germline CDR1 is SGHDT and CDR2 is YYEEEE. This CDR3 spans 14 amino acids. In nucleotides, the CDR3 is TGTGCCAGCAGCTTGCGCTGGGGGAGAGAGACCCAGTACTTC. This gives the protein CASSLRWGRETQYF.

V is TRBV9 and J is TRBJ2-5; 8 nucleotides match TRBD2. Losses at the gene ends were 0 bases for V and 1 base for J; bases not matched to a gene: 8. This CDR3 is built from 17 residues. The germline CDR1 and CDR2 sequences are SGDLS and YYNGEE. CDR3 protein: CASSVGGSGTSQETQYF. Written as DNA, the CDR3 is TGTGCCAGCAGCGTAGGAGGTAGCGGGACCTCCCAAGAGACCCAGTACTTC.

This clone has a single count. The chain uses TRBV27 and TRBJ2-2; 8 bases align to TRBD1. The CDR3 is 17 amino acids. After removal of 7 bases from V and 4 bases from J, the junction contained 14 bases not matched to a gene. Germline values: CDR1 MNHEY, CDR2 SMNVEV (reference sequence). CDR3 nucleotide sequence: TGTGCCAGCACCCACCTAAGCACGACAGGGGCCACCGGGGAGCTGTTTTTT. Protein: CASTHLSTTGATGELFF.

The V and J genes are TRBV7-9 and TRBJ2-1; D ambiguous. CDR3 length equals 14 residues. Between the trimmed V and J ends, which lost 3 bases and 2 bases, there was a span of 8 bases. CDR1 is SEHNR, CDR2 FQNEAQ, per germline (reference sequence). The CDR3 here is CASSFTLTYNEQFF. In DNA form, the CDR3 reads TGTGCCAGCAGCTTTACACTAACCTACAATGAGCAGTTCTTC.

This clone turned up a few times. V is TRBV19 and J is TRBJ2-7; weak D call: TRBD2 (5 bases). Germline V CDR1 and CDR2: LNHDA, SQIVND (reference sequence). V was shortened by 5 bases and J by 0 bases, with 8 bases between the two germline ends. The CDR3 covers 13 residues. The CDR3 loop reads CASSEGTSYEQYF. CDR3 DNA sequence: TGTGCCAGTAGTGAGGGCACCTCCTACGAGCAGTACTTC.

The rearrangement joins TRBV6-5 to TRBJ2-5; 7 bases are shared with TRBD2. Losses at the gene ends were 5 bases for V and 3 bases for J; bases not matched to a gene: 6. The CDR3 is 14 residues long. Germline loops: CDR1 MNHEY, CDR2 SVGAGI. The DNA for the CDR3 is TGTGCCAGCAGTCGCCCTGGGGGGGAAGAGACCCAGTACTTC. This encodes CASSRPGGEETQYF.

This clone appeared a few times. The chain is built from TRBV28 and TRBJ1-2; D may be TRBD1 (6 bases). The V and J ends lost 6 bases and 4 bases respectively, with 18 bases between them. CDR3 length equals 15 residues. Germline-derived CDR1 and CDR2 are MDHEN and SYDVKM. This CDR3 is CASRLTTGRGYGYTF. The CDR3 DNA reads TGTGCCAGCAGACTTACCACAGGGAGGGGCTATGGCTACACCTTC.

V and J are TRBV11-2 and TRBJ2-1, with 13 bases aligning to TRBD2. Trimming removed 4 bases from V and 2 bases from J; junction bases left unmatched: 11. The CDR3 is 19 amino acids. Germline loops: CDR1 SGHAT, CDR2 FQNNGV. In nucleotides, the CDR3 is TGTGCCAGCAGCTCCCGTTCCGGACTAGCGGGAGTTGCCTACAATGAGCAGTTCTTC. Its protein is CASSSRSGLAGVAYNEQFF.

This sequence joins TRBV27 and TRBJ2-1, with D possibly matching TRBD2 (6 bases). Germline lookup yields CDR1 MNHEY and CDR2 SMNVEV (reference sequence). The CDR3 contains 15 residues. V was trimmed by 3 bases and J by 6 bases, leaving 15 bases between them. The DNA for the CDR3 is TGTGCCAGCAGTTTTGCTGGCGGGGCCATCAATGAGCAGTTCTTC. It is translated as CASSFAGGAINEQFF.

The chain carries TRBV28 and TRBJ2-4; TRBD1 agrees at 7 bases. There are 18 residues in the CDR3. Trimming at V came to 4 bases and at J to 0 bases, leaving 12 bases not matched to a gene. Germline CDR1 reads MDHEN; CDR2 reads SYDVKM. The CDR3 sequence: CASSSNRLDRVAKNIQYF. Written as DNA, the CDR3 is TGTGCCAGCAGTTCAAACCGCCTTGACAGGGTAGCCAAAAACATTCAGTACTTC.

The chain recombines TRBV6-5 with TRBJ1-1, with D hard to call. There are 14 residues in the CDR3. V lost 8 bases and J 3 bases, leaving 16 bases between the germline ends. The V gene's germline CDR1 is MNHEY and CDR2 SVGAGI. The CDR3 bases are TGTGCCAGCTCGGACCTCACGGGGTACACTGAAGCTTTCTTT. Protein product: CASSDLTGYTEAFF.

This chain connects TRBV19 to TRBJ2-7; 8 bases fit TRBD1. From germline, CDR1 is LNHDA and CDR2 SQIVND (reference sequence). The J segment lost 4 bases and the V segment lost 2 bases, leaving 19 bases of the junction unmatched. CDR3 length: 19 amino acids. CDR3 sequence reads: CASSIFRPGSGTGRYEQYF. CDR3 DNA sequence: TGTGCCAGTAGTATATTCCGTCCGGGGAGTGGGACAGGTCGGTACGAGCAGTACTTC.

With regard to this clone: Other DNA sequences in this specimen translate into the identical CDR3. The chain is built from TRBV7-6 and TRBJ1-2; TRBD1 matches at 8 bases. J was trimmed by 6 bases and V by 5 bases; bases with no gene match: 8. Per germline, CDR1 SGHVS and CDR2 FNYEAQ. CDR3 length: 14 residues. CDR3 nucleotides: TGTGCCAGCAGCCGCTGGACAGGGTATGATGGCTACACCTTC. The encoded protein is CASSRWTGYDGYTF. The whole variable domain, filled in from reference TRBV7-6 and TRBJ1-2, reads GAGVSQSPRYKVTKRGQDVALRCDPISGHVSLYWYRQALGQGPEFLTYFNYEAQQDKSGLPNDRFSAERPEGSISTLTIQRTEQRDSAMYRCASSRWTGYDGYTFGSGTRLTVV.